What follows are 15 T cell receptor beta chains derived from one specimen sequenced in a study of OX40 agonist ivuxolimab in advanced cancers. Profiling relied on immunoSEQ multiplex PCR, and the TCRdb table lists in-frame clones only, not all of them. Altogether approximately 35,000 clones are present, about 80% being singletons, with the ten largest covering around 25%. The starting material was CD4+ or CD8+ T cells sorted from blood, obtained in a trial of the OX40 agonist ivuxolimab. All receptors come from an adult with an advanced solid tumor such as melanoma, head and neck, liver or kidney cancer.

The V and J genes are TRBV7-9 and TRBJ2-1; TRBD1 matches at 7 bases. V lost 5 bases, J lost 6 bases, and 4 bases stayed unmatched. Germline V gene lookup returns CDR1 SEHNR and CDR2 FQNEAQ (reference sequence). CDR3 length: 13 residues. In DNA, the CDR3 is TGTGCCAGCAGCCCGGACAGGTTCAATGAGCAGTTCTTC. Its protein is CASSPDRFNEQFF.

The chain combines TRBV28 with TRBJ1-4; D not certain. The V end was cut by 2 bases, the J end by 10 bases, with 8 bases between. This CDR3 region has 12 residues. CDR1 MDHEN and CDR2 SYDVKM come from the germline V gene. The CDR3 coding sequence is TGTGCCAGCAGTTTAGCGGGAGGAAAACTGTTTTTT. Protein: CASSLAGGKLFF.

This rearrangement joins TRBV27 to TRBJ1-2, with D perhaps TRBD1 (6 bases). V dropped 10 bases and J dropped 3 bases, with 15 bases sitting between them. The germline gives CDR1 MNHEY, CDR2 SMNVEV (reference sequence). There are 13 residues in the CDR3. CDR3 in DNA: TGTGCCACCGGGACAAAAGGAGACTATGGCTACACCTTC. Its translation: CATGTKGDYGYTF.

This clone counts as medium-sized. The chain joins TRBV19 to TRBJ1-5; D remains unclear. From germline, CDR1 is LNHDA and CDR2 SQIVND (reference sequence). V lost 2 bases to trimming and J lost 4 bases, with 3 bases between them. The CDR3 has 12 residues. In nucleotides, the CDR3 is TGTGCCAGTAGTATATGGAATCAGCCCCAGCATTTT. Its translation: CASSIWNQPQHF.

CDR3 bases: TGTGCCAGCAGCTTGGAAAGGGTGGTGTCCGGGGCCAACGTCCTGACTTTC. Protein sequence: CASSLERVVSGANVLTF. The chain uses TRBV5-8 and TRBJ2-6, with D hard to call. Germline CDR1 and CDR2: SGHTS and YDEGEE. The CDR3 spans 17 residues. Trimming removed 0 bases from V and 4 bases from J, with 14 bases in between. Supplemented by reference TRBV5-8 and TRBJ2-6, the full variable domain reads EAGVTQSPTHLIKTRGQQATLRCSPISGHTSVYWYQQALGLGLQFLLWYDEGEERNRGNFPPRFSGRQFPNYSSELNVNALELEDSALYLCASSLERVVSGANVLTFGAGSRLTVL.

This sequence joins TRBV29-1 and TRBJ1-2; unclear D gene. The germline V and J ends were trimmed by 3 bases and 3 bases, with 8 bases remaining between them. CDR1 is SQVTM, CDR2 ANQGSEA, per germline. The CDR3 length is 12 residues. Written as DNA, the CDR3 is TGCAGCGTTGATGACGGTGACTATGGCTACACCTTC. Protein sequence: CSVDDGDYGYTF.

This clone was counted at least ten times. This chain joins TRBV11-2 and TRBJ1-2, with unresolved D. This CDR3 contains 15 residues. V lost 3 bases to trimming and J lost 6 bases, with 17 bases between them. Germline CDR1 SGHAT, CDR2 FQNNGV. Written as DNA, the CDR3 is TGTGCCAGCAGCTTGGAGTCCTGGGTTCGCGATGGCTACACCTTC. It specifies CASSLESWVRDGYTF.

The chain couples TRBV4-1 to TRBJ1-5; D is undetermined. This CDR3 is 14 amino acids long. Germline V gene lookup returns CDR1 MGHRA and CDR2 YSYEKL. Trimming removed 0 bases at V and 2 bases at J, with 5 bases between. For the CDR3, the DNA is TGCGCCAGCAGCCAAGAAGGTCGCAATCAGCCCCAGCATTTT. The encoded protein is CASSQEGRNQPQHF.

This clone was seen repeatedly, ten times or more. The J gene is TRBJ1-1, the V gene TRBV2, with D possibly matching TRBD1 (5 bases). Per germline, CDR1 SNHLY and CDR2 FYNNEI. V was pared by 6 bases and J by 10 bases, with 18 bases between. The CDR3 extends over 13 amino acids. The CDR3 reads CASSPRDALGAFF. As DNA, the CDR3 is TGTGCCAGCAGCCCCCGGGACGCTCTGGGAGCTTTCTTT. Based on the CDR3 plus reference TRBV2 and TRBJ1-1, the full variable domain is EPEVTQTPSHQVTQMGQEVILRCVPISNHLYFYWYRQILGQKVEFLVSFYNNEISEKSEIFDDQFSVERPDGSNFTLKIRSTKLEDSAMYFCASSPRDALGAFFGQGTRLTVV.

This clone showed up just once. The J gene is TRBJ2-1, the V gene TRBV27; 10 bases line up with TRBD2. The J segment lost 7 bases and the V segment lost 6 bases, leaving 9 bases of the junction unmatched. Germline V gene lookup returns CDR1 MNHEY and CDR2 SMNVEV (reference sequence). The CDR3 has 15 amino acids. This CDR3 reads CASSSKRGGGNEQFF. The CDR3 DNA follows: TGTGCCAGCAGCTCCAAGCGGGGGGGAGGGAATGAGCAGTTCTTC.

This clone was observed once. The CDR3 spells CASSRTGGSYGYTF. In DNA form, the CDR3 reads TGTGCCAGCAGTCGGACAGGGGGCAGCTATGGCTACACCTTC. The chain combines TRBV6-5 with TRBJ1-2; 11 positions match TRBD1. This CDR3 contains 14 residues. The germline V gene has CDR1 MNHEY and CDR2 SVGAGI. V dropped 5 bases and J dropped 4; count of bases not matched to a gene: 3.

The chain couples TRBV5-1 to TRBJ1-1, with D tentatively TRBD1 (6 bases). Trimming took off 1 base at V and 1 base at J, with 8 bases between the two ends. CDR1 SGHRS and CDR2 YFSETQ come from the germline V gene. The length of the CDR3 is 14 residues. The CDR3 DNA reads TGCGCCAGCAGCTTGACAGGGACGAACACTGAAGCTTTCTTT. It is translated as CASSLTGTNTEAFF. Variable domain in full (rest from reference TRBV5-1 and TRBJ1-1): KAGVTQTPRYLIKTRGQQVTLSCSPISGHRSVSWYQQTPGQGLQFLFEYFSETQRNKGNFPGRFSGRQFSNSRSEMNVSTLELGDSALYLCASSLTGTNTEAFFGQGTRLTVV.

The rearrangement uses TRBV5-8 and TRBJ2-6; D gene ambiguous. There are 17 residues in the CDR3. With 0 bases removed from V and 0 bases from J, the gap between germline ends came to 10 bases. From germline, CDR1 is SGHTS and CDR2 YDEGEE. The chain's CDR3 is CASSLAGGFSGANVLTF. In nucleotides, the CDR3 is TGTGCCAGCAGCTTGGCCGGCGGCTTCTCTGGGGCCAACGTCCTGACTTTC.

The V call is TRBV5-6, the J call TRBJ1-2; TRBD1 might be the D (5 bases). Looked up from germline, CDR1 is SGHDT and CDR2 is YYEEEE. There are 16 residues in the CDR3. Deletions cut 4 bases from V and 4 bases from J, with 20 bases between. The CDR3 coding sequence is TGTGCCAGCAGCCGCCTCGTTTTGGGACCGCCCTATGGCTACACCTTC. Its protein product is CASSRLVLGPPYGYTF.

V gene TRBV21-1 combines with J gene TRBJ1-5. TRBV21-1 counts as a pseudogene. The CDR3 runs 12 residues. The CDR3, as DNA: TGTGCCCCCGCAAATAGCAATCAGCCCCAGCATTTT. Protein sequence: CAPANSNQPQHF.